These 10 T cell receptor beta chains came from one sample sequenced in a study of tumor and adjacent non-tumor tissue in lung cancer. A modified ARM-PCR protocol with three rounds of nested PCR amplified TCRbeta. TCRdb reprocessed the multiplex PCR reads via MiXCR and lists one record per CDR3 protein. The sample lists 90,000 or so distinct CDR3 sequences, 61% occurring once. RNA was extracted from bulk tissue without any cell sorting. The sample taken for sequencing was lung tumor tissue. These receptors all come from an older man with non-small cell lung cancer.

The CDR3, as DNA: TGTGCCATCAGTGCAGCGGGGAAAAGCGAGCAGTACTTC. Its translation: CAISAAGKSEQYF. This chain uses TRBV10-3 with TRBJ2-7, with 7 bases matching TRBD2. The ends lost 4 bases at V and 6 bases at J; junction bases unmatched: 6. Germline CDR1 is ENHRY and CDR2 is SYGVKD. The CDR3 runs to 13 residues.

Turning to this clonotype: The junction does not match germline at one end; this may be a read error. The chain has TRBV30 and TRBJ2-7; TRBD2 is a possible D gene (5 bases). Germline V lookup: CDR1 GTSNPN, CDR2 SVGIG (reference sequence). The CDR3 runs to 11 residues. The CDR3 DNA reads as TGTACCTGGAGGCGAGGACACGAGCAGTACTTC. It specifies CTWRRGHEQYF.

A word on this clonotype: This could be a read error, since a much larger clone is one nucleotide away. The chain has TRBV20-1 and TRBJ2-7, with D maybe TRBD1 (6 bases). The CDR3 is 14 residues long. Per germline, CDR1 DFQATT and CDR2 SNEGSKA (reference sequence). Deletions cut 6 bases from V and 3 bases from J, with 18 bases between. This chain's CDR3 is CSARRGLEVYEQYF. The CDR3 DNA reads TGCAGTGCCCGCAGGGGTCTCGAGGTCTACGAGCAGTACTTC.

This clonotype was seen once. The CDR3 does not close with the conserved phenylalanine or tryptophan, likely indicating a read error. Here the CDR3 reads CASSVGPYNSPLHY. The CDR3 DNA reads TGTGCCAGCAGTGTAGGGCCATATAATTCACCCCTCCACTAT. This chain links TRBV6-1 with TRBJ1-6; D not resolved. This CDR3 is 14 amino acids long. CDR1 is MNHNS and CDR2 is SASEGT in the germline V gene. Trimming shortened V by 4 bases and J by 4 bases, and 8 bases separated the two germline ends.

As concerns this clonotype: This may arise from a read error, as a much more abundant clone is one base away. V and J are TRBV5-6 and TRBJ2-1; TRBD1 agrees at 7 bases. The germline gives CDR1 SGHDT, CDR2 YYEEEE. The CDR3 totals 14 residues. Germline trimming cut 8 bases from V and 5 bases from J; bases unmatched to any gene: 10. In DNA, the CDR3 is TGTGCCAGAAGCCACCGTGGACAGGACAATGAGCAGTTCTTC. Protein sequence: CARSHRGQDNEQFF.

The V and J genes are TRBV28 and TRBJ1-3; D not resolved. Germline values: CDR1 MDHEN, CDR2 SYDVKM. The CDR3 extends over 14 amino acids. Trimming left V 7 bases short and J 0 bases short, with 10 bases between. The CDR3: CASTLLSSGNTIYF. The CDR3 nucleotides are TGTGCCAGCACGCTCCTGAGCTCTGGAAACACCATATATTTT.

A word on this clonotype: An end of the junction does not agree with germline; a read error may underlie this. The chain recombines TRBV6-5 with TRBJ2-7; maybe TRBD2 (7 bases). This CDR3 comprises 14 residues. Germline V gene sequence: CDR1 MNHEY, CDR2 SVGAGI. The CDR3, as DNA: TGTGCCAGCAGTTGGCTTCTATGCGGGGGCGAGCTGTACTTC. Translating gives CASSWLLCGGELYF.

Concerning this clonotype: Likely a read error: the CDR3 ends without its conserved phenylalanine or tryptophan. The limits of the CDR3 on the DNA are not certain, so only TCRdb's listed CDR3 is given. V is TRBV11-2 and J is TRBJ2-5; the table's D call, TRBD1, was not checked against the DNA. Germline V gene lookup returns CDR1 SGHAT and CDR2 FQNNGV. Termini included, the CDR3 measures 14 amino acids. The CDR3 here is CASSLGPGQETKYL.

This clonotype has a single count. One end of the junction is discordant with germline, which a read error may explain. This sequence joins TRBV29-1 and TRBJ2-7; 9 nucleotides align to TRBD2. CDR3 length equals 14 residues. CDR1 is SQVTM and CDR2 is ANQGSEA in the germline V gene. CDR3 sequence reads: CSGGTSRRSYEQYF. The CDR3 DNA is TGCAGCGGGGGGACTAGCAGGAGATCTTACGAGCAATACTTC.

Points on this clonotype: One end of the junction fails to match germline, which may point to a read error. This rearrangement joins TRBV11-3 to TRBJ2-2; TRBD1 aligns across 9 bases. The CDR3 consists of 15 residues. Germline V gene lookup returns CDR1 SGHNT and CDR2 YENEEA. The CDR3 coding sequence is TGTGCAGGCAGCTTCGGACAGGGGTTTTCCGGGGAACTGTTTTTT. The encoded protein is CAGSFGQGFSGELFF.